This T cell receptor (beta chain) was found in a study of technical replicates of blood from a few donors. TCRdb's table, derived via immunoSEQ multiplex PCR, lists solely in-frame clones and lacks some. The profile shows fewer than 15,000 clones, approximately 95% of them singletons. V lost 6 bases and J lost 5; bases outside the gene matches: 13. This CDR3 has 14 residues. Germline lookup yields CDR1 SQVTM and CDR2 ANQGSEA. The J gene is TRBJ2-7, the V gene TRBV29-1, with TRBD1 identical over 7 bases. The source of this sequence is a human donor in good health. The material sequenced was PBMCs. In DNA, the CDR3 is TGCAGCGTGGTCCCCGGGACAGCGCCTAACGAGCAGTACTTC. Translated: CSVVPGTAPNEQYF.